Listed below are T cell receptor beta chains from one sample, sequenced in a study of blood T cell repertoires in COVID-19. This table comes from immunoSEQ multiplex PCR, and its TCRdb copy is limited to in-frame clones, with some not included. This table has some 400,000 clones, nearly 90% appearing once. Sequencing input: peripheral blood. The receptors originated from a man between 18 and 29 years old with active or convalescent COVID-19. Both conserved end residues are part of each CDR3. D genes are given only for firm matches. The size of a clone is reported for some rows only, either as once, few or many, or as a class for expanded clones.

CDR3 length	V gene	D gene	clone size	J gene	CDR3 protein	CDR3 DNA
13	TRBV6-4	-	-	TRBJ2-7	CASPRQSSYEQYF	TGTGCCAGCCCCCGACAGAGCTCCTACGAGCAGTACTTC
14	TRBV7-2	TRBD2	few	TRBJ2-1	CASRADGAGGPEFF	TGTGCCAGCAGAGCGGATGGAGCGGGAGGGCCCGAGTTCTTC
14	TRBV4-2	-	-	TRBJ1-2	CASSQEEGDNGYTF	TGTGCCAGCAGCCAAGAGGAGGGAGACAATGGCTACACCTTC
17	TRBV11-2	TRBD2	-	TRBJ2-1	CASSLGSWTSGGDEQFF	TGTGCCAGCAGCTTAGGGTCATGGACTAGCGGGGGGGATGAGCAGTTCTTC
14	TRBV9	-	-	TRBJ1-1	CASSVDRGNTEAFF	TGTGCCAGCAGCGTAGATCGAGGGAACACTGAAGCTTTCTTT
14	TRBV19	-	-	TRBJ1-2	CASSSLGQNYGYTF	TGTGCCAGTAGTAGCCTTGGGCAGAACTATGGCTACACCTTC
18	TRBV4-2	-	-	TRBJ1-5	CASSQGEGSSGGNQPQHF	TGTGCCAGCAGCCAAGGAGAAGGATCTTCCGGGGGCAATCAGCCCCAGCATTTT
15	TRBV4-1	-	-	TRBJ1-6	CASSHGYSYNSPLHF	TGCGCCAGCAGCCACGGTTACTCCTATAATTCACCCCTCCACTTT
14	TRBV5-5	TRBD1	-	TRBJ1-1	CASSPEDRPTEAFF	TGTGCCAGCAGCCCGGAGGACAGGCCGACTGAAGCTTTCTTT
15	TRBV28	TRBD1	-	TRBJ1-6	CASTLLDRDNSPLHF	TGTGCCAGCACCTTATTAGACAGGGATAATTCACCCCTCCACTTT
15	TRBV6-1	-	-	TRBJ1-1	CASSEAADKNTEAFF	TGTGCCAGCAGTGAGGCGGCGGACAAGAACACTGAAGCTTTCTTT
14	TRBV18	-	-	TRBJ2-1	CASSGGSSYNEQFF	TGTGCCAGCTCAGGGGGGTCCTCCTACAATGAGCAGTTCTTC